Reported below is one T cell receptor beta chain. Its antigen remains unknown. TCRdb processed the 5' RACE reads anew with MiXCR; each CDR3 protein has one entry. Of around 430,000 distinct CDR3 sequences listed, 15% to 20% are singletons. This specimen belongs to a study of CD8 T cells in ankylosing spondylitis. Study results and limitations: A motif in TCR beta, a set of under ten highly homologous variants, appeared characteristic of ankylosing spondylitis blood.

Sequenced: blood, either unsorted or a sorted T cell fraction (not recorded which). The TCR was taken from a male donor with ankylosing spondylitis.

The DNA for the CDR3 is TGTGCCAGCAGTAACCGGGACTGGCTAGTAGGTGAGCAGTTCTTC. It translates to CASSNRDWLVGEQFF. The J gene is TRBJ2-1, the V gene TRBV27; the D gene is possibly TRBD2 (6 bases). The CDR3 contains 15 residues. Germline-derived CDR1 and CDR2 are MNHEY and SMNVEV (reference sequence). Deletions cut 5 bases from V and 9 bases from J, with 20 bases between.